These 8 T cell receptor beta chains were sequenced from one sample in a study of blood T cell repertoires in COVID-19. The protocol was immunoSEQ multiplex PCR, while the TCRdb copy is restricted to in-frame clones and leaves out a portion. The sample lists 100,000 to 150,000 clones; 65% to 85% were seen once. Sequenced sample: peripheral blood. These receptors all come from an elderly man with active or convalescent COVID-19.

The gene calls are TRBV4-3 and TRBJ2-1, with 10 bases that match TRBD2. Losses at the gene ends were 4 bases for V and 7 bases for J; bases not matched to a gene: 16. The CDR3 is 18 amino acids. Germline CDR1 LGHNA, CDR2 YSLEER. The CDR3 coding sequence is TGCGCCAGCAGCCTCACAGTCGGAGCGGGGGGGCATAGTAATGAGCAGTTCTTC. Protein sequence: CASSLTVGAGGHSNEQFF.

DNA for the CDR3: TGTGCCAGCAGCTTCACCGGACAAATCCAAGAGACCCAGTACTTC. This sequence encodes CASSFTGQIQETQYF. The chain recombines TRBV11-3 with TRBJ2-5, with a tentative D call TRBD1 (5 bases). The CDR3 covers 15 residues. Per germline, CDR1 SGHNT and CDR2 YENEEA. Trimming stripped 3 bases from V and 1 base from J, with 12 bases between. Filled out from reference TRBV11-3 and TRBJ2-5, the complete variable domain reads EAGVVQSPRYKIIEKKQPVAFWCNPISGHNTLYWYLQNLGQGPELLIRYENEEAVDDSQLPKDRFSAERLKGVDSTLKIQPAELGDSAVYLCASSFTGQIQETQYFGPGTRLLVL.

The rearrangement uses TRBV4-3 and TRBJ2-7; tentatively, D is TRBD1 (5 bases). This CDR3 contains 15 residues. V lost 0 bases, J lost 4 bases, and 13 bases lay in between. In germline, CDR1 is LGHNA, CDR2 YSLEER. The CDR3 coding sequence is TGCGCCAGCAGCCAAGATAGTTTGGACACATACGAGCAGTACTTC. Protein: CASSQDSLDTYEQYF.

V and J are TRBV6-5 and TRBJ1-6; 8 bases agree with TRBD1. After removal of 7 bases from V and 10 bases from J, the junction contained 12 bases not matched to a gene. Germline CDR1 is MNHEY and CDR2 is SVGAGI. The length of the CDR3 is 15 residues. For the CDR3, the DNA is TGTGCCAGCAACCTAGGCGGACAGGGAGGGTCACCCCTCCACTTT. Protein: CASNLGGQGGSPLHF.

This clone was picked up a small number of times. J is TRBJ2-7 and V is TRBV6-5; 7 bases agree with TRBD1. This CDR3 has 15 residues. Trimming cost V 2 bases and J 2 bases; bases outside gene matches: 6. Germline V CDR1 and CDR2: MNHEY, SVGAGI. The CDR3, as DNA: TGTGCCAGCAGTTACACGGACAGGTTTACCTACGAGCAGTACTTC. Its translation: CASSYTDRFTYEQYF.

V usage is TRBV30 and J usage is TRBJ2-5, with 9 bases lining up with TRBD1. V dropped 3 bases and J dropped 4; count of bases not matched to a gene: 6. The CDR3 has 14 amino acids. Germline values: CDR1 GTSNPN, CDR2 SVGIG (reference sequence). DNA for the CDR3: TGTGCCTGGAGACGGACAGGGGCCATAGAGACCCAGTACTTC. It encodes CAWRRTGAIETQYF.

This chain joins TRBV7-2 and TRBJ2-1, with 7 positions matching TRBD2. Germline lookup yields CDR1 SGHTA and CDR2 FQGNSA. V gave up 0 bases and J gave up 0 bases; unmatched junction bases: 5. The CDR3 runs 17 residues. CDR3 sequence (DNA): TGTGCCAGCAGCTTAGCATTCACGGGGGGCTCCTACAATGAGCAGTTCTTC. Translation gives CASSLAFTGGSYNEQFF.

J is TRBJ2-5 and V is TRBV16, with a possible D match to TRBD2 (5 bases). Trimming left V 0 bases short and J 1 base short, with 9 bases between. CDR1 KGHSY and CDR2 FQNENV come from the germline V gene. The CDR3 runs to 15 residues. CDR3 coding DNA: TGTGCCAGCAGCCAATCGGGCGGGTCCCAAGAGACCCAGTACTTC. The encoded protein is CASSQSGGSQETQYF.